These T cell receptor beta chains were read from a single sample in a study of T-cell memory formation after mild COVID-19. MiXCR, applied by TCRdb to the 5' RACE reads, yields one record per CDR3 protein. Of hundreds of thousands of distinct CDR3 sequences in the sample, about 20% were seen once. The source material was PBMCs or a T cell subset sorted from them (not recorded which). These receptors all stem from an adult woman who had mild COVID-19 (a few samples of this study predate the infection). Cell type and time point are not known. CDR3s include the opening cysteine and the closing phenylalanine or tryptophan. A D gene is named only where the DNA matches it firmly. A row's size may be missing; if present it is once, few, many or a size class.

clone_size j_call d_call v_call cdr3_aa cdr3_nt
NA TRBJ2-1 TRBD2 TRBV2 CASSRGLAGVGEQFF TGTGCCAGCAGCCGTGGACTAGCGGGAGTGGGTGAGCAGTTCTTC
NA TRBJ2-2 NA TRBV5-4 CASSHSSVRTGELFF TGTGCCAGCAGCCACTCTAGTGTACGCACCGGGGAGCTGTTTTTT
NA TRBJ2-3 NA TRBV6-6 CASSYGGRTDTQYF TGTGCCAGCAGTTACGGGGGGCGCACAGATACGCAGTATTTT
few TRBJ1-2 TRBD1 TRBV6-6 CASSRDREGYTF TGTGCCAGCAGCCGGGACAGGGAAGGCTACACCTTC
few TRBJ2-3 TRBD1 TRBV4-1 CASSQGTGGRYTQYF TGCGCCAGCAGCCAAGGGACAGGGGGCAGGTATACGCAGTATTTT
NA TRBJ2-7 NA TRBV12-3/TRBV12-4 CASSFLRDTTYEQYF TGTGCCAGCAGTTTTCTGCGGGACACCACCTACGAGCAGTACTTC
NA TRBJ2-3 NA TRBV4-2 CASSPRGQGIGQYF TGTGCCAGCAGCCCTAGGGGCCAAGGTATTGGGCAGTATTTT
NA TRBJ2-1 TRBD2 TRBV3-1 CASSQVPLAGAEQFF TGTGCCAGCAGCCAAGTCCCACTAGCGGGAGCTGAGCAGTTCTTC
few TRBJ2-3 NA TRBV5-1 CASRDGASPDTQYF TGCGCCAGCAGGGATGGGGCGAGTCCAGATACGCAGTATTTT
few TRBJ2-7 TRBD2 TRBV7-9 CASSPGAGGPHEQYF TGTGCCAGCAGTCCAGGGGCGGGAGGACCCCACGAGCAGTACTTC
NA TRBJ1-4 NA TRBV5-4 CASRDGGPNEKLFF TGTGCCAGCCGAGACGGGGGGCCCAATGAAAAACTGTTTTTT
few TRBJ2-3 NA TRBV5-1 CASSFTRTTDTQYF TGCGCCAGCAGCTTTACACGTACCACAGATACGCAGTATTTT
NA TRBJ2-1 TRBD2 TRBV11-2 CASSSGLAVYNEQFF TGTGCCAGCAGCTCGGGACTAGCGGTATACAATGAGCAGTTCTTC